The 23 T cell receptor beta chains below all came from one sample that was sequenced in a study of synovial regulatory T cells in juvenile arthritis. These TCRs are of unknown antigen specificity. Findings of the study overall: Compared with other blood Treg cells, inflammation-associated Treg cells had reduced TCR diversity.

Data came from immunoSEQ multiplex PCR; TCRdb stores just in-frame clones and leaves some out. The repertoire table contains approximately 800 clones. Sequencing input: Treg cells from blood. Subset indicated: HLA-DR+ inflammation-associated blood Treg cells. The receptors stem from a donor younger than 35 with juvenile idiopathic arthritis.

This clone is labeled medium-sized based on frequency. This chain uses TRBV28 with TRBJ1-3. The CDR3 sequence is 15 residues long. No DNA has been recorded. CDR1 MDHEN and CDR2 SYDVKM come from the germline V gene. CDR3 sequence reads: CASTEQGGSGNTIYF.

The chain carries TRBV6-1 and TRBJ1-5; TCRdb's D call of TRBD1 is untestable without DNA. Germline assignment: CDR1 MNHNS and CDR2 SASEGT. The CDR3 is 15 amino acids. The DNA is not on file. The CDR3 here is CASSEFGQGNQPQHF.

This clone is called medium-sized based on its frequency. The CDR3 sequence is CASRKTSGSYNEQFF. The chain combines TRBV2 with TRBJ2-1; TCRdb indicates TRBD2, and absent DNA this call remains unverified. In germline, CDR1 is SNHLY, CDR2 FYNNEI. This CDR3 is 15 amino acids long. DNA is not on record.

This clone registers large by frequency. The chain recombines TRBV21-1 with TRBJ2-3; without DNA, the TCRdb call of TRBD2 cannot be checked. TRBV21-1 constitutes a pseudogene. The CDR3 runs 16 residues. The entry carries no DNA sequence. The CDR3 region is CASSKIPTSTGDTQYF.

This chain links TRBV6-5 with TRBJ1-5. The CDR3 is 13 amino acids. No DNA is recorded. CDR1 and CDR2 from the germline V gene are MNHEY and SVGAGI. This CDR3 is CASSLLGAQPQHF.

Measured by frequency, this clone is large. The chain's CDR3 is CASSLTGAAGYGYTF. This rearrangement joins TRBV5-4 to TRBJ1-2; checking the TCRdb D call of TRBD1 is not possible without DNA. Germline V gene sequence: CDR1 SGHNT, CDR2 YYREEE (reference sequence). The CDR3 has 15 amino acids. The nucleotide record is missing.

This clone is deemed large by its frequency. The CDR3 here is CASSPGGTGELFF. This chain connects TRBV7-3 to TRBJ2-2; TCRdb returns TRBD2, unconfirmable since there is no DNA. Germline assignment: CDR1 SGHTA and CDR2 FQGTGA. This CDR3 has 13 residues. The DNA is unrecorded.

The chain couples TRBV13 to TRBJ1-6; TCRdb selects TRBD1, and the lack of DNA leaves this call unchecked. Germline assignment: CDR1 PRHDT and CDR2 FYEKMQ (reference sequence). CDR3 length equals 15 residues. No coding sequence is recorded. This CDR3 reads CASRALWAGNSPLHF.

This clone counts as large by frequency. The chain combines TRBV10-3 with TRBJ1-2. This CDR3 comprises 12 residues. This entry has no DNA. From germline, CDR1 is ENHRY and CDR2 SYGVKD. The CDR3 loop reads CAMGGPGDGYTF.

This chain connects TRBV5-1 to TRBJ2-7; TCRdb proposes TRBD2, but this gene call is untestable without DNA. CDR1 SGHRS and CDR2 YFSETQ come from the germline V gene. The CDR3 sequence is 15 residues long. No DNA is given. This CDR3 reads CASRYLPDKPYEQYF.

Frequency places this clone as medium-sized (0.01 to 0.1%). The chain links TRBV30 to TRBJ1-6; TCRdb selects TRBD1, and the lack of DNA leaves this call unchecked. The V gene's germline CDR1 is GTSNPN and CDR2 SVGIG (reference sequence). The CDR3 length is 14 residues. The protein alone is recorded here. CDR3 residues: CAWRAGGDNSPLHF.

The chain employs TRBV6-5 and TRBJ1-4; no DNA is available, so the TRBD1 call from TCRdb remains unchecked. Germline V gives CDR1 MNHEY, CDR2 SVGAGI. The CDR3 contains 15 residues. No DNA was logged. The CDR3 loop is CASGGLSSGREKLFF.

Judged by frequency, this clone is medium-sized. The chain carries TRBV10-2 and TRBJ2-4; TCRdb reports TRBD2, a call that lacks DNA to check it against. The germline gives CDR1 WSHSY, CDR2 SAAADI. The CDR3 totals 16 residues. No DNA has been recorded. The CDR3 protein is CASSDFSGLAKNIQYF.

V gene TRBV9 combines with J gene TRBJ2-5; TCRdb gives TRBD2 as the D gene, but with no DNA this cannot be confirmed. The CDR3 totals 18 residues. The DNA is unrecorded. CDR1 is SGDLS, CDR2 YYNGEE, per germline. CDR3 residues: CASSVGIGTSGIDHEQYF.

This clone is called medium-sized based on its frequency. The V call is TRBV12-5, the J call TRBJ1-5; TCRdb lists TRBD1, though no DNA is available to test this call. The length of the CDR3 is 18 residues. No DNA accompanies this entry. Germline lookup yields CDR1 LGHNT and CDR2 FRNRAP. The CDR3 reads CASGLVGTGGHSNQPQHF.

This clone counts as large (0.1 to 1%) by frequency. This chain joins TRBV10-1 and TRBJ2-1; the D call from TCRdb, TRBD2, cannot be confirmed without DNA. Germline V gene sequence: CDR1 WNHNN, CDR2 SYGVQD (reference sequence). The length of the CDR3 is 15 residues. This entry has no DNA. CDR3: CASSDRGLAENEQFF.

This clone registers medium-sized by frequency. V usage is TRBV7-9 and J usage is TRBJ2-1. Germline V gene sequence: CDR1 SEHNR, CDR2 FQNEAQ (reference sequence). The CDR3 is made up of 15 amino acids. No DNA is given. CDR3 region: CASSLVIGGGNEQFF.

The chain links TRBV29-1 to TRBJ2-1. The germline V gene has CDR1 SQVTM and CDR2 ANQGSEA. The CDR3 has 15 residues. No DNA is recorded. This chain's CDR3 is CSVLIGPAAYNEQFF.

The chain recombines TRBV27 with TRBJ2-5. Germline V CDR1 and CDR2: MNHEY, SMNVEV (reference sequence). This CDR3 comprises 12 residues. No DNA is recorded. The CDR3: CASRAGTETQYF.

This clone registers large by frequency. The rearrangement joins TRBV19 to TRBJ1-4. Germline-derived CDR1 and CDR2 are LNHDA and SQIVND (reference sequence). The CDR3 runs 18 residues. No DNA was logged. CDR3 protein: CASRVGIARQLGSEKLFF.

By frequency, this clone registers medium-sized. V usage is TRBV7-9 and J usage is TRBJ1-2. Germline CDR1 SEHNR, CDR2 FQNEAQ (reference sequence). The CDR3 loop spans 18 amino acids. The record lacks a DNA sequence. The CDR3 reads CASSLASPGRTRGYGYTF.

This chain uses TRBV6-1 with TRBJ1-1. CDR1 is MNHNS and CDR2 is SASEGT in the germline V gene. The CDR3 totals 14 residues. Only the protein sequence is given. The CDR3 loop is CASSDTPLNTEAFF.

This chain uses TRBV4-3 with TRBJ2-5; TCRdb gives TRBD2 as the D gene, but with no DNA this cannot be confirmed. From germline, CDR1 is LGHNA and CDR2 YSLEER. CDR3 length equals 14 residues. The record lacks a DNA sequence. CDR3 amino acids: CASPGTGGPGTQYF.